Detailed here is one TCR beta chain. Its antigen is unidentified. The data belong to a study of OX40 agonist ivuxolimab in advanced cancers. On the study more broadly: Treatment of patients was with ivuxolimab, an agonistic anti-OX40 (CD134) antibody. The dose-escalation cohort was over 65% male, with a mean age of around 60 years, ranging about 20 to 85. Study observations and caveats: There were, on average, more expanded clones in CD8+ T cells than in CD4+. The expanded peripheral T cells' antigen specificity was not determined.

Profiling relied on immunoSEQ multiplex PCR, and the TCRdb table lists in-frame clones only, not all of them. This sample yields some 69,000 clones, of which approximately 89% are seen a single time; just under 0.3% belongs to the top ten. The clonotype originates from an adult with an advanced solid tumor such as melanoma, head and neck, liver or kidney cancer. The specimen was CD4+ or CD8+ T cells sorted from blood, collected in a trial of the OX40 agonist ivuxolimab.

The DNA for the CDR3 is TGTGCCAGCAGCTTCGGACAGGGTCTTTCCTACGAGCAGTACTTC. Protein sequence: CASSFGQGLSYEQYF. This chain connects TRBV11-2 to TRBJ2-7, with TRBD1 matching 8 bases. The CDR3 runs 15 residues. J lost 1 base, V lost 3 bases, and 5 bases had no gene match. CDR1 is SGHAT and CDR2 is FQNNGV in the germline V gene. Based on the CDR3 plus reference TRBV11-2 and TRBJ2-7, the full variable domain is EAGVAQSPRYKIIEKRQSVAFWCNPISGHATLYWYQQILGQGPKLLIQFQNNGVVDDSQLPKDRFSAERLKGVDSTLKIQPAKLEDSAVYLCASSFGQGLSYEQYFGPGTRLTVT.